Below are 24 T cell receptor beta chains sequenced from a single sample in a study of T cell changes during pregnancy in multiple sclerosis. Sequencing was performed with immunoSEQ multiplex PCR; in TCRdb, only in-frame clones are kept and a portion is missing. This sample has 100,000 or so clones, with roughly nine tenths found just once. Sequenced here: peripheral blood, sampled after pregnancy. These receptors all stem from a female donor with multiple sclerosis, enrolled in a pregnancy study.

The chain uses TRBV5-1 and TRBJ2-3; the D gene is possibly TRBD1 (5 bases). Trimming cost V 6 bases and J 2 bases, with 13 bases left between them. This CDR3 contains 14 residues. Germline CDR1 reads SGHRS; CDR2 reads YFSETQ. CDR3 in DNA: TGCGCCAGCATGCCAGGGTCGAACACAGATACGCAGTATTTT. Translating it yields CASMPGSNTDTQYF.

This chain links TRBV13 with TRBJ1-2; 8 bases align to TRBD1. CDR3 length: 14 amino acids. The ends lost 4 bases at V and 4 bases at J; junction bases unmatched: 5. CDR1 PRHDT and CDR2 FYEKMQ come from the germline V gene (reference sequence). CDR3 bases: TGTGCCAGCAGCTCAGGGGGCCCGAGCTATGGCTACACCTTC. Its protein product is CASSSGGPSYGYTF.

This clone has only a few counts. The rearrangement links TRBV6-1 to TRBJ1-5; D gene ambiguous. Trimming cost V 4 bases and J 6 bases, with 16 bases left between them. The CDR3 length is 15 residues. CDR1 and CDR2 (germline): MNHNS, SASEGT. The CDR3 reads CASSGLGRAGQPQHF. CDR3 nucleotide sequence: TGTGCCAGCAGTGGTCTTGGGAGGGCAGGTCAGCCCCAGCATTTT.

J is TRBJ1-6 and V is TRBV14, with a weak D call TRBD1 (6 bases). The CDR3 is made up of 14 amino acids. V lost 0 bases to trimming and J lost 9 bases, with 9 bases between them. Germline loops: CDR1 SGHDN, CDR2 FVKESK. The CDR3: CASSQEAGVSPLHF. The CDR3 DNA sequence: TGTGCCAGCAGCCAAGAGGCAGGGGTTTCACCCCTCCACTTT. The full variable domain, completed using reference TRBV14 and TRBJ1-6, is EAGVTQFPSHSVIEKGQTVTLRCDPISGHDNLYWYRRVMGKEIKFLLHFVKESKQDESGMPNNRFLAERTGGTYSTLKVQPAELEDSGVYFCASSQEAGVSPLHFGNGTRLTVT.

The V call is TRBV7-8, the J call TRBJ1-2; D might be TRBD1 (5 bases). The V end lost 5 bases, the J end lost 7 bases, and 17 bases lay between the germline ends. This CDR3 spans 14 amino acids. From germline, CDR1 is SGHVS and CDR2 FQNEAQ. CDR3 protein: CASSAEDRRGGYTF. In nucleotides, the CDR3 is TGTGCCAGCAGCGCGGAGGACCGGAGGGGTGGCTACACCTTC.

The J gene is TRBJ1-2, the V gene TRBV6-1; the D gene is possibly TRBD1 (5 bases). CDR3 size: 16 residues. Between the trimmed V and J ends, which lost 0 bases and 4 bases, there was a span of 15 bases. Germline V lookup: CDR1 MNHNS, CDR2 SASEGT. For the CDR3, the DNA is TGTGCCAGCAGTGAAGCTGGGGGGGATCCCCTCTATGGCTACACCTTC. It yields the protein CASSEAGGDPLYGYTF.

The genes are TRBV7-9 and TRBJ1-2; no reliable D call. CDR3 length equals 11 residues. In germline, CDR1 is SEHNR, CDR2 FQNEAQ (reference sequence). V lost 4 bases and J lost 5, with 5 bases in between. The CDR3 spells CASSSSYGYTF. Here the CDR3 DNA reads TGTGCCAGCAGCTCCAGTTATGGCTACACCTTC.

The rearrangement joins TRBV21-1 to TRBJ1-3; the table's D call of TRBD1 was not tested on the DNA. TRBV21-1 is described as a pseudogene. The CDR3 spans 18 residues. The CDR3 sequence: CASSNDRGLSGSGNTIYF. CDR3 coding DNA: TGTGCCAGCAGCAACGACAGGGGTCTAAGTGGCTCTGGAAACACCATATATTTT.

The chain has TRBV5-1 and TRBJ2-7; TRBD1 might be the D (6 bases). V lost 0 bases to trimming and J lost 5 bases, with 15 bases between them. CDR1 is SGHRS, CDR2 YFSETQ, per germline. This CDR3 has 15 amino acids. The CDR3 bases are TGCGCCAGCAGCTTGGGAGTTGGCAGGGGCCACGAGCAGTACTTC. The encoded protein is CASSLGVGRGHEQYF.

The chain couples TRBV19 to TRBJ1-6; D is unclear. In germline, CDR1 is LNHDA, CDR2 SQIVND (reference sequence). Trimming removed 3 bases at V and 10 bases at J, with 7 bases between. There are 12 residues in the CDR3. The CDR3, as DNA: TGTGCCAGTAGTATCGGTTTCTCACCCCTCCACTTT. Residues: CASSIGFSPLHF.

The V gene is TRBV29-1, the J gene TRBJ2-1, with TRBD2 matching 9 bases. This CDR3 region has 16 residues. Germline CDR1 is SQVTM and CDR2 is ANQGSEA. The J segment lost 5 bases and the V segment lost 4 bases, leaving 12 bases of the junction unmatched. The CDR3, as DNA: TGCAGCGTTGGGGCTACGGGACTAGCTCTAAACAATGAGCAGTTCTTC. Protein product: CSVGATGLALNNEQFF.

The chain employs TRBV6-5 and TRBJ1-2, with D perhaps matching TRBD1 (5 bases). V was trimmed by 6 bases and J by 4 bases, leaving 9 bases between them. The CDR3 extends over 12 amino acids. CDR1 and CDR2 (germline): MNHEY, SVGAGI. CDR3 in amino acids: CASRQGAYGYTF. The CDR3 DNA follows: TGTGCCAGCAGGCAGGGTGCCTATGGCTACACCTTC.

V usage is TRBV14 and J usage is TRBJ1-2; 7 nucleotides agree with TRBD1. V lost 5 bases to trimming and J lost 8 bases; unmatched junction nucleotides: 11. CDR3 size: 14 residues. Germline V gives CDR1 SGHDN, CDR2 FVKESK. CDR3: CASSIGTDYAGYTF. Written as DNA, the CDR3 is TGTGCCAGCAGCATCGGGACAGACTACGCGGGCTACACCTTC.

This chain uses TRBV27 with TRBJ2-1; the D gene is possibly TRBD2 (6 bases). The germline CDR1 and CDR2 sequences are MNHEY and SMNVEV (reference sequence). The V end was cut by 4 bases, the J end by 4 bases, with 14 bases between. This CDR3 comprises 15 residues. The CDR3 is CASSSIAVGYNEQFF. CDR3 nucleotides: TGTGCCAGCAGTTCCATAGCGGTTGGGTACAATGAGCAGTTCTTC.

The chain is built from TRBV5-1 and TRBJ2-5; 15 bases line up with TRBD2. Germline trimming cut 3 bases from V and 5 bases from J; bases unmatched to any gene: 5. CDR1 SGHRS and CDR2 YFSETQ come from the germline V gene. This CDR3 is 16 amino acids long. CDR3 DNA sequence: TGCGCCAGCAGCTCCAGGACTAGCGGGGGGGGTGAGACCCAGTACTTC. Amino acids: CASSSRTSGGGETQYF.

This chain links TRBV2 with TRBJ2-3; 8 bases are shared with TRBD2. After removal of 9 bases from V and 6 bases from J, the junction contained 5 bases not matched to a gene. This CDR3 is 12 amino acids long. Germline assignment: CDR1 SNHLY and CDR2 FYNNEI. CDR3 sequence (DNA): TGTGCCAGGGGGACTAGTGTTGATACGCAGTATTTT. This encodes CARGTSVDTQYF. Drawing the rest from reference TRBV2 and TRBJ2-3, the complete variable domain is EPEVTQTPSHQVTQMGQEVILRCVPISNHLYFYWYRQILGQKVEFLVSFYNNEISEKSEIFDDQFSVERPDGSNFTLKIRSTKLEDSAMYFCARGTSVDTQYFGPGTRLTVL.

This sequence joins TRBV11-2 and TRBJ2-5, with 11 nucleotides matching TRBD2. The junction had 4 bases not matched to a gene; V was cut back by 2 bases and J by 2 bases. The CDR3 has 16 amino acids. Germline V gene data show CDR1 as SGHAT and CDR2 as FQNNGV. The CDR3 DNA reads TGTGCCAGCAGCTTACGACTAGCGGGGCCACAAGAGACCCAGTACTTC. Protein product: CASSLRLAGPQETQYF.

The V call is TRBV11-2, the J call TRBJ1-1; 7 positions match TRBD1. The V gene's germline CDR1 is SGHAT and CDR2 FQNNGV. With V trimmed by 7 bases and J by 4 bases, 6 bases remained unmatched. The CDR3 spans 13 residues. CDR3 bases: TGTGCCAGCAATCTCAGGGGGGCCACTGAAGCTTTCTTT. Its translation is CASNLRGATEAFF.

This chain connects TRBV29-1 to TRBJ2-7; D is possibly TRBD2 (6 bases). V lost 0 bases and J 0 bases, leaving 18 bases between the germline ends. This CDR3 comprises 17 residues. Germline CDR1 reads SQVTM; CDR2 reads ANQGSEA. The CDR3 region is CSVEDPKSASVSYEQYF. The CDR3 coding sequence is TGCAGCGTTGAAGATCCTAAGTCGGCTAGCGTCTCCTACGAGCAGTACTTC.

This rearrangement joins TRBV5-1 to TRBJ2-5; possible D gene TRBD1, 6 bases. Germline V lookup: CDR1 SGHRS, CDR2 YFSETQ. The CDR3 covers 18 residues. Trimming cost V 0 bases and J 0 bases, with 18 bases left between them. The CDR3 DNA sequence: TGCGCCAGCAGCTTGGAACCCTCGGCAGGGGCCAACCAAGAGACCCAGTACTTC. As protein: CASSLEPSAGANQETQYF.

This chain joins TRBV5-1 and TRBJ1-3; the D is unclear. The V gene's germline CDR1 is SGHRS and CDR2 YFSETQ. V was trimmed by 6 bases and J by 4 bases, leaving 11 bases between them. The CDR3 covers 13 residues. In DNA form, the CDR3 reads TGCGCCAGCATGAGGGAATCCGGAAACACCATATATTTT. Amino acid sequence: CASMRESGNTIYF.

Written as DNA, the CDR3 is TGTGCCATCAGTGAGTCAGTGGGAACGGGGAGCACAGATACGCAGTATTTT. Residues: CAISESVGTGSTDTQYF. The rearrangement links TRBV10-3 to TRBJ2-3, with D possibly matching TRBD2 (5 bases). CDR3 length: 17 residues. V was shortened by 0 bases and J by 0 bases, with 13 bases between the two germline ends. CDR1 is ENHRY, CDR2 SYGVKD, per germline.

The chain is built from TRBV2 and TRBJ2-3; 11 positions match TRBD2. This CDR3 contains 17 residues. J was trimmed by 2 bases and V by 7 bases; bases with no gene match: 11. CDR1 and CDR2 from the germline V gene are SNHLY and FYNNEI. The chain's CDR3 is CASTAITSGGYTDTQYF. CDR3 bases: TGTGCCAGCACTGCTATTACTAGCGGGGGTTACACAGATACGCAGTATTTT.

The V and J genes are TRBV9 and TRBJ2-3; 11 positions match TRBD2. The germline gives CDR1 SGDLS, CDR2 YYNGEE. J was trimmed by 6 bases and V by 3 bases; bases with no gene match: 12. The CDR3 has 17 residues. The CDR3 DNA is TGTGCCAGCAGCGAACCCCTTAGCGGGGGGGCCCCGGATACGCAGTATTTT. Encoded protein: CASSEPLSGGAPDTQYF.